This is a list of T cell receptor beta chains from one sample in a study of blood T cell repertoires in COVID-19. Method: immunoSEQ multiplex PCR; TCRdb's copy keeps in-frame clones and lacks some. The table records 240,000 or so clones, 88% of them present only once. Sequenced sample: peripheral blood. Every receptor here comes from a woman younger than 45 with acute or convalescent COVID-19. CDR3s include the opening cysteine and the closing phenylalanine or tryptophan. D genes are given only for firm matches. Clone sizes are given selectively: once, few, many, or a class where the clone is expanded.

j_gene	v_gene	d_gene	abundance	CDR3nt	CDR3aa
TRBJ1-1	TRBV19	TRBD1	.	TGTGCCAGTAGTACAAGGACAGGGTTGACTGAAGCTTTCTTT	CASSTRTGLTEAFF
TRBJ2-3	TRBV6-4	TRBD2	.	TGTGCCAGCAGTGCCCTAGCGGGAGGCCACACAGATACGCAGTATTTT	CASSALAGGHTDTQYF
TRBJ2-5	TRBV3-1/TRBV3-2	TRBD1	.	TGTGCCAGCAGCCCCGGCCTGAATCGACAGGGGGTTGAGACCCAGTACTTC	CASSPGLNRQGVETQYF
TRBJ2-7	TRBV7-2	.	few	TGTGCCAGCAGCTTAGCGTCCAGACTATTATCCTACGAGCAGTACTTC	CASSLASRLLSYEQYF
TRBJ2-2	TRBV6-5	.	.	TGTGCCAGCAGTTACCAGGTGAACACCGGGGAGCTGTTTTTT	CASSYQVNTGELFF
TRBJ2-4	TRBV6-2/TRBV6-3	.	.	TGTGCCAGCAGTCAGGGGGGACGGGGAGGTTTAGCCAAAAACATTCAGTACTTC	CASSQGGRGGLAKNIQYF
TRBJ2-2	TRBV7-2	.	.	TGTGCCAGCAGCATAGACTACTGGTCCGGGGAGCTGTTTTTT	CASSIDYWSGELFF
TRBJ2-2	TRBV6-5	.	.	TGTGCCAGCAGTTACGGGCAAGGGGGTGCCGGGGAGCTGTTTTTT	CASSYGQGGAGELFF
TRBJ2-1	TRBV14	TRBD2	once	TGTGCCAGCAGCCAAGGTGCTAGCGGGTTTTACAATGAGCAGTTCTTC	CASSQGASGFYNEQFF
TRBJ2-1	TRBV4-3	TRBD1	.	TGCGCCAGCAGCCGGACAGGGGGCAATGAGCAGTTCTTC	CASSRTGGNEQFF
TRBJ2-3	TRBV7-2	TRBD2	.	TGTGCCAGCAGCACAAGTACCGGGGGGGTTTCAATCCAGACAGATACGCAGTATTTT	CASSTSTGGVSIQTDTQYF
TRBJ2-1	TRBV19	.	.	TGTGCCAGTTCTAACGGAGTATACAATGAGCAGTTCTTC	CASSNGVYNEQFF
TRBJ2-5	TRBV27	TRBD2	few	TGTGCCAGCAGTTTATTACTAGCGGGAACAACTACCCCAGAGACCCAGTACTTC	CASSLLLAGTTTPETQYF
TRBJ1-6	TRBV30	.	.	TGTGCCTGGAGTGGACCTCCATCGCTGGGGCAGTTGAATAATTCACCCCTCCACTTT	CAWSGPPSLGQLNNSPLHF
TRBJ1-5	TRBV6-4	.	.	TGTGCCAGCAGTGGCTGGGGGCATCAGCCCCAGCATTTT	CASSGWGHQPQHF
TRBJ2-2	TRBV30	.	.	TGTGCCTGGAGGGAGAGGGGGGGCACCGGGGAGCTGTTTTTT	CAWRERGGTGELFF
TRBJ2-7	TRBV19	TRBD2	.	TGTGCCAGTAGTATAGTAGCGGGGCCCTACGAGCAGTACTTC	CASSIVAGPYEQYF
TRBJ2-1	TRBV11-2	.	once	TGTGCCAGCAGCTTAGTTGCCGGCTACAATGAGCAGTTCTTC	CASSLVAGYNEQFF
TRBJ2-5	TRBV6-4	TRBD2	.	TGTGCCAGCAGTGAGACTAGCGGGACTCAAGAGACCCAGTACTTC	CASSETSGTQETQYF
TRBJ2-5	TRBV9	.	few	TGTGCCAGCAGCCTCGGTAGGTCTAGCCGGGAGACCCAGTACTTC	CASSLGRSSRETQYF
TRBJ1-2	TRBV27	TRBD1	.	TGTGCCAGCAGTTCCCGGGACAGCCTCCGCTACACCTTC	CASSSRDSLRYTF
TRBJ1-1	TRBV5-1	TRBD1	.	TGCGCCAGCAGCTTGGGACAGGGTATCACTGAAGCTTTCTTT	CASSLGQGITEAFF
TRBJ2-1	TRBV6-2/TRBV6-3	TRBD2	once	TGTGCCAGCAGTTACTCGACAAGCGGGAGGGCCATCAACTCCTACAATGAGCAGTTCTTC	CASSYSTSGRAINSYNEQFF
TRBJ1-2	TRBV6-5	TRBD1	.	TGTGCCAGCAGTTACTCCGGACAGGGTGGGGGCTACACCTTC	CASSYSGQGGGYTF
TRBJ2-1	TRBV6-6	TRBD1	.	TGTGCCAGCATCCCGACAGGGCGCGATGAGCAGTTCTTC	CASIPTGRDEQFF
TRBJ1-2	TRBV7-9	TRBD1	.	TGTGCCAGCAGCTCCACCGATCGACAGGGGACTAACTATGGCTACACCTTC	CASSSTDRQGTNYGYTF
TRBJ2-3	TRBV7-3	TRBD1	.	TGTGCCAGCAGCTTTGGACAGGGGGCTGGAGCGCAGTATTTT	CASSFGQGAGAQYF
TRBJ1-3	TRBV30	.	.	TGTGCCTGGAGTATGGCCGAAAACACCATATATTTT	CAWSMAENTIYF
TRBJ2-3	TRBV9	TRBD2	.	TGTGCCAGCAGCGTCGCAGCGGGAGGACTCACAGATACGCAGTATTTT	CASSVAAGGLTDTQYF
TRBJ1-6	TRBV11-3	TRBD1	.	TGTGCCAGCAGCGGGGCCGGGACAGTAAATTCACCCCTCCACTTT	CASSGAGTVNSPLHF
TRBJ1-2	TRBV3-1/TRBV3-2	.	.	TGTGCCAGCAGCACAACGAGGGGCTACACCTTC	CASSTTRGYTF
TRBJ2-5	TRBV2	TRBD2	.	TGTGCCAGCAAACTAGCGGGAGTCGCTGAGACCCAGTACTTC	CASKLAGVAETQYF
TRBJ2-1	TRBV25-1	TRBD2	.	TGTGCCAGCAGACCCGGACTAGCGGGAGGAAGGGGCAATGAGCAGTTCTTC	CASRPGLAGGRGNEQFF
TRBJ1-3	TRBV14	.	.	TGTGCCAGCAGCCCCACAGGCTTCTCTGGAAACACCATATATTTT	CASSPTGFSGNTIYF
TRBJ2-1	TRBV5-1	TRBD2	.	TGCGCCAGCAGTCGGACTAGCGAATACAATGAGCAGTTCTTC	CASSRTSEYNEQFF
TRBJ1-3	TRBV5-1	TRBD1	.	TGCGCCAGCAGCAGGGACAGCGGAAACACCATATATTTT	CASSRDSGNTIYF
TRBJ2-3	TRBV3-1/TRBV3-2	.	.	TGTGCCAGCAGCCAACCCGGACTAGGGGGGACAGATACGCAGTATTTT	CASSQPGLGGTDTQYF
TRBJ1-5	TRBV11-2	TRBD1	.	TGTGCCAGCAGCTTAGGACAGGGCTCGGGTCAGCCCCAGCATTTT	CASSLGQGSGQPQHF
TRBJ2-5	TRBV19	TRBD1	.	TGTGCCAGTAGTCCGGGACAGGGGACCCAGTACTTC	CASSPGQGTQYF
TRBJ2-3	TRBV7-3	TRBD2	.	TGTGCCAGCAGCTTAAGACTAGCGGACACAGATACGCAGTATTTT	CASSLRLADTDTQYF
TRBJ1-5	TRBV28	.	once	TGTGCCAGCAGTTTAACTTTTGGGCGAACTTATAGCAATCAGCCCCAGCATTTT	CASSLTFGRTYSNQPQHF
TRBJ1-6	TRBV3-1/TRBV3-2	.	.	TGTGCCAGCAGCCAAGAGGCCAGGGGCTCTTCACCCCTCCACTTT	CASSQEARGSSPLHF
TRBJ2-3	TRBV6-2/TRBV6-3	TRBD2	.	TGTGCCAGCAGTTACGGGGCTAGCGGGACGGTCTCGGATACGCAGTATTTT	CASSYGASGTVSDTQYF
TRBJ1-1	TRBV19	TRBD1	.	TGTGCCAGTAGTATAGGCAGGACAGGGATGAACACTGAAGCTTTCTTT	CASSIGRTGMNTEAFF
TRBJ2-3	TRBV24-1	TRBD2	.	TGTGCCACCAGTGTCACTAGCGCGGGAGTGGGCACAGATACGCAGTATTTT	CATSVTSAGVGTDTQYF
TRBJ2-7	TRBV7-9	TRBD1	once	TGTGCCAGCAGCGCCTCAAGGGGGCTCTTTTACGAGCAGTACTTC	CASSASRGLFYEQYF
TRBJ2-7	TRBV6-2/TRBV6-3	.	few	TGTGCCAGCAGTGACGGAGGGGAGACCCACGAGCAGTACTTC	CASSDGGETHEQYF